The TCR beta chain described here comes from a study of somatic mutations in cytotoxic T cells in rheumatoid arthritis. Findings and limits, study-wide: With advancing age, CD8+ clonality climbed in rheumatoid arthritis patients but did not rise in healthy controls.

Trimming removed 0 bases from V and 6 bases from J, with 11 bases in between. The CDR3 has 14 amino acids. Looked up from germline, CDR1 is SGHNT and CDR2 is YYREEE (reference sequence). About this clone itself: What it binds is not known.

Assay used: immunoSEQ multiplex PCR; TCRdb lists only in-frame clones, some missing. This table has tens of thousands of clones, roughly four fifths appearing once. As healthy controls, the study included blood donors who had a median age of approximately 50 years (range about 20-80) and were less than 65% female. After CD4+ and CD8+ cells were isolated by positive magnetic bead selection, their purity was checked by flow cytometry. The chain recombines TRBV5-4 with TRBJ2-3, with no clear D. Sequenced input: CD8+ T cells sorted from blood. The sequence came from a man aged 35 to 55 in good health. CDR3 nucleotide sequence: TGTGCCAGCAGCTTGGAGGGTGCGAGGGATACGCAGTATTTT. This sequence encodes CASSLEGARDTQYF. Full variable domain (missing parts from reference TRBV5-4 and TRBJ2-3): ETGVTQSPTHLIKTRGQQVTLRCSSQSGHNTVSWYQQALGQGPQFIFQYYREEENGRGNFPPRFSGLQFPNYSSELNVNALELDDSALYLCASSLEGARDTQYFGPGTRLTVL.